Each of the 5 T cell receptor beta chains below was sequenced from the same sample in a study of shared clonotypes between healthy human individuals. TCRdb's copy holds only in-frame clones and misses some; the assay was immunoSEQ multiplex PCR. The table has about 1,500,000 clones, about 96% seen once; the top ten hold roughly 1.1%. Sequencing used naive CD4+ T cells sorted from blood. Subset here: CD45RA+ positively selected. The receptors were gathered from a man younger than 45 in good health.

The genes are TRBV6-5 and TRBJ2-3; weak D call: TRBD2 (5 bases). Germline V gives CDR1 MNHEY, CDR2 SVGAGI. V lost 6 bases and J lost 6, with 13 bases in between. This CDR3 spans 13 amino acids. CDR3 sequence: CASSFGRGDTQYF. The CDR3 region has the DNA TGTGCCAGCAGCTTCGGCAGAGGGGATACGCAGTATTTT.

The chain couples TRBV2 to TRBJ2-5; D is perhaps TRBD2 (5 bases). CDR1 SNHLY and CDR2 FYNNEI come from the germline V gene. There are 13 residues in the CDR3. Deletions cut 2 bases from V and 2 bases from J, with 6 bases between. The DNA for the CDR3 is TGTGCCAGCAGTGAATGGGAGCAAGAGACCCAGTACTTC. As protein: CASSEWEQETQYF.

The chain couples TRBV28 to TRBJ2-7, with 12 bases aligning to TRBD2. The CDR3 totals 15 residues. J lost 4 bases, V lost 6 bases, and 7 bases had no gene match. CDR1 and CDR2 from the germline V gene are MDHEN and SYDVKM. Here the CDR3 DNA reads TGTGCCAGCAGCCTGACTAGCGGGAGAACTTACGAGCAGTACTTC. It is translated as CASSLTSGRTYEQYF.

V is TRBV7-3 and J is TRBJ2-2; possible D gene TRBD2, 5 bases. Deletions cut 6 bases from V and 4 bases from J, with 12 bases between. CDR1 SGHTA and CDR2 FQGTGA come from the germline V gene. This CDR3 region has 14 residues. The CDR3 nucleotides are TGTGCCAGCAGGCCGGGATTCTTCACCGGGGAGCTGTTTTTT. This sequence encodes CASRPGFFTGELFF. The full variable domain, completed using reference TRBV7-3 and TRBJ2-2, is GAGVSQTPSNKVTEKGKYVELRCDPISGHTALYWYRQSLGQGPEFLIYFQGTGAADDSGLPNDRFFAVRPEGSVSTLKIQRTERGDSAVYLCASRPGFFTGELFFGEGSRLTVL.

This chain's CDR3 is CASSAGSSGLDTQYF. In DNA, the CDR3 is TGTGCCAGCAGTGCTGGGTCTAGCGGTCTAGATACGCAGTATTTT. This chain uses TRBV2 with TRBJ2-3; 7 bases are a match to TRBD2. The length of the CDR3 is 15 residues. The V segment lost 4 bases and the J segment 5 bases; nucleotides outside the gene matches: 9. Germline V CDR1 and CDR2: SNHLY, FYNNEI.